Listed below are T cell receptor beta chains from one sample, sequenced in a study of patients and donors after allogeneic stem cell transplantation. A single record per CDR3 protein comes from TCRdb applying MiXCR to the RT-PCR reads. This sample has about a million distinct CDR3 sequences; over 15% occur once, and the top ten carry roughly 6%. Sequencing input: blood, either unsorted or a sorted T cell fraction (not recorded which). The receptor source for this set is a human donor who was either an allogeneic HSCT recipient or a stem cell or donor lymphocyte infusion donor (not recorded which). It is not recorded whose cells these are; they may come from a transplant donor. Each CDR3 is given with its conserved first and last residue. D genes are given only for firm matches. Size is stated for part of the rows, as once, few or many counts, or as a class when the clone is expanded.

clone size	V gene	D gene	J gene	CDR3 protein	CDR3 DNA
few	TRBV5-1	TRBD1	TRBJ1-1	CASRKPGTGNTEAFF	TGCGCCAGCAGAAAACCCGGGACAGGGAACACTGAAGCTTTCTTT
few	TRBV9	.	TRBJ1-1	CASSARGAENTEAFF	TGTGCCAGCAGCGCCCGGGGGGCAGAAAACACTGAAGCTTTCTTT
.	TRBV9	.	TRBJ2-7	CASSVNERASYEQYF	TGTGCCAGCAGCGTAAACGAGCGGGCCTCTTACGAGCAGTACTTC
.	TRBV4-2	TRBD2	TRBJ2-3	CASSHSVGGSGTTDTQYF	TGTGCCAGCAGCCATTCCGTTGGGGGGAGCGGGACCACAGATACGCAGTATTTT
.	TRBV9	.	TRBJ2-5	CASSVEGIKETQYF	TGTGCCAGCAGCGTTGAGGGGATCAAAGAGACCCAGTACTTC
.	TRBV29-1	TRBD2	TRBJ2-7	CSVDSLGGGGEQYF	TGCAGCGTTGACAGCCTCGGGGGGGGCGGTGAGCAGTACTTC
.	TRBV7-7	.	TRBJ2-3	CASSLDVGDTQYF	TGTGCCAGCAGCTTAGACGTCGGAGATACGCAGTATTTT
few	TRBV20-1	TRBD1	TRBJ2-1	CSAVQGVSYNEQFF	TGCAGTGCTGTTCAGGGGGTCTCCTACAATGAGCAGTTCTTC
.	TRBV19	.	TRBJ1-1	CASKRDPGPVNTEAFF	TGTGCCAGTAAGAGGGATCCGGGACCGGTTAACACTGAAGCTTTCTTT
few	TRBV7-8	TRBD1	TRBJ1-1	CASSYRTGLNTEAFF	TGTGCCAGCAGCTACCGGACAGGGTTGAACACTGAAGCTTTCTTT
few	TRBV3-1	TRBD2	TRBJ2-1	CASSPARPSGGAHEQFF	TGTGCCAGCAGCCCAGCCCGGCCTAGCGGGGGGGCACATGAGCAGTTCTTC
few	TRBV3-1	.	TRBJ2-7	CASSQGASEQYF	TGTGCCAGCAGCCAAGGGGCAAGTGAGCAGTACTTC
few	TRBV24-1	.	TRBJ2-1	CATSDLRARRNEQFF	TGTGCCACCAGTGATTTAAGGGCTCGGCGGAATGAGCAGTTCTTC
.	TRBV20-1	.	TRBJ2-3	CSVEGSGTDTQYF	TGCAGTGTGGAGGGGTCTGGCACAGATACGCAGTATTTT
.	TRBV7-3	TRBD2	TRBJ2-1	CASSVGGRSYNEQFF	TGTGCCAGCAGCGTTGGCGGGAGGTCCTACAATGAGCAGTTCTTC
many	TRBV20-1	.	TRBJ1-1	CSAREYDTEAFF	TGCAGTGCTAGAGAATATGACACTGAAGCTTTCTTT
few	TRBV9	.	TRBJ1-5	CASSPDVDSNQPQHF	TGTGCCAGCAGCCCCGATGTAGATAGCAATCAGCCCCAGCATTTT
.	TRBV12-5	TRBD1	TRBJ1-2	CASGRTSKDRAIGYTF	TGTGCTAGTGGACGAACTTCAAAGGACAGGGCGATTGGCTACACCTTC
many	TRBV12-3/TRBV12-4	TRBD2	TRBJ2-2	CASSSRLTSGGSNTGELFF	TGTGCCAGCAGTTCTCGCCTGACTAGCGGGGGGTCGAACACCGGGGAGCTGTTTTTT
few	TRBV25-1	TRBD2	TRBJ2-1	CASSAGSGRWEQFF	TGTGCCAGCTCGGCGGGTAGCGGGAGGTGGGAGCAGTTCTTC
many	TRBV28	.	TRBJ2-7	CASSSRDGAYEQYF	TGTGCCAGCAGTAGTAGGGACGGAGCCTACGAGCAGTACTTC
few	TRBV15	.	TRBJ1-1	CATSRQGGGGTEAFF	TGTGCCACCAGCAGACAGGGTGGTGGGGGCACTGAAGCTTTCTTT
few	TRBV4-1	TRBD1	TRBJ2-3	CASSHPPPGQGASDTQYF	TGCGCCAGCAGCCACCCGCCCCCTGGACAGGGGGCGTCAGATACGCAGTATTTT
.	TRBV6-2/TRBV6-3	.	TRBJ1-2	CASSLRMAYGYTF	TGTGCCAGCAGTTTACGAATGGCCTATGGCTACACCTTC
few	TRBV5-1	TRBD2	TRBJ2-1	CASSARVAGGPWMGSYNEQFF	TGCGCCAGCAGCGCCAGAGTGGCGGGAGGGCCATGGATGGGCTCCTACAATGAGCAGTTCTTC
.	TRBV18	.	TRBJ1-1	CASSPQVGRSEAFF	TGTGCCAGCTCACCCCAGGTTGGGAGGTCTGAAGCTTTCTTT
few	TRBV3-1	.	TRBJ2-2	CASSGDRPGELFF	TGTGCCAGCAGCGGTGACAGGCCGGGGGAGCTGTTTTTT
.	TRBV20-1	.	TRBJ2-7	CSALGPLGEQYF	TGCAGTGCTCTTGGGCCATTGGGGGAGCAGTACTTC
.	TRBV27	TRBD2	TRBJ2-5	CASSPNRTSPGWETQYF	TGTGCCAGCAGCCCCAACAGGACTAGCCCGGGTTGGGAGACCCAGTACTTC
few	TRBV12-3/TRBV12-4	TRBD2	TRBJ2-5	CASSLPPGTRQETQYF	TGTGCCAGCAGTCTTCCCCCCGGGACTAGGCAGGAGACCCAGTACTTC
many	TRBV9	.	TRBJ2-7	CASSGREQYF	TGTGCCAGCAGCGGCAGGGAGCAGTACTTC
.	TRBV7-3	TRBD1	TRBJ2-7	CASSAGQGNSEQYF	TGTGCCAGCAGCGCGGGACAGGGCAACTCCGAGCAGTACTTC
.	TRBV12-3/TRBV12-4	TRBD1	TRBJ1-5	CASSSRDRESNQPQHF	TGTGCCAGCAGCAGCCGGGACAGGGAATCCAATCAGCCCCAGCATTTT
few	TRBV12-3/TRBV12-4	.	TRBJ2-7	CASSMTREQYF	TGTGCCAGCAGTATGACGCGGGAGCAGTACTTC
.	TRBV3-1	.	TRBJ2-2	CASSQRGGAELFF	TGTGCCAGCAGCCAACGGGGTGGGGCGGAGCTGTTTTTT
.	TRBV20-1	TRBD1	TRBJ2-7	CSAVFRDRGLYEQYF	TGCAGTGCTGTCTTCCGGGACAGGGGGCTCTACGAGCAGTACTTC
.	TRBV6-5	TRBD1	TRBJ1-6	CASSYGLGGHNSPLHF	TGTGCCAGCAGTTACGGTCTAGGGGGCCATAATTCACCCCTCCACTTT
.	TRBV12-3/TRBV12-4	TRBD1	TRBJ2-7	CASSGQGSNSYEQYF	TGTGCCAGCAGTGGACAGGGGAGTAACTCCTACGAGCAGTACTTC
.	TRBV9	TRBD1	TRBJ2-7	CASSVSTGTGVYEQYF	TGTGCCAGCAGCGTCTCTACCGGGACAGGGGTCTACGAGCAGTACTTC
.	TRBV7-9	.	TRBJ2-7	CASSPHLAYEQYF	TGTGCCAGCAGCCCACATCTAGCCTACGAGCAGTACTTC
few	TRBV7-9	.	TRBJ2-3	CASSLVLSSSADTQYF	TGTGCCAGCAGCTTAGTGCTATCCTCTAGCGCAGATACGCAGTATTTT
few	TRBV12-3/TRBV12-4	TRBD2	TRBJ2-7	CASSLGSGGHSYEQYF	TGTGCCAGCAGTTTAGGTAGCGGGGGACACTCCTACGAGCAGTACTTC
few	TRBV9	.	TRBJ2-7	CASSVGLAAYEQYF	TGTGCCAGCAGCGTAGGGCTAGCTGCCTACGAGCAGTACTTC
many	TRBV20-1	TRBD1	TRBJ1-6	CSAANRDRLNSPLHF	TGCAGTGCAGCAAACCGGGACAGACTTAATTCACCCCTCCACTTT
.	TRBV29-1	TRBD1	TRBJ1-2	CSADRGFPYGYTF	TGCAGCGCCGACAGGGGATTTCCCTATGGCTACACCTTC
many	TRBV5-1	TRBD1	TRBJ2-2	CASSTPLPWTGRDTGELFF	TGCGCCAGCAGCACCCCCTTACCATGGACAGGGCGCGACACCGGGGAGCTGTTTTTT
few	TRBV4-3	TRBD2	TRBJ2-1	CASSQASSGGPTYNEQFF	TGCGCCAGCAGCCAAGCGTCTAGCGGGGGGCCAACCTACAATGAGCAGTTCTTC
.	TRBV20-1	TRBD1	TRBJ1-2	CSARGSRQGRYGYTF	TGCAGTGCTAGAGGATCGCGACAGGGTCGGTATGGCTACACCTTC
few	TRBV6-5	.	TRBJ2-1	CASSYWVGDEQFF	TGTGCCAGCAGTTACTGGGTGGGGGATGAGCAGTTCTTC
.	TRBV19	TRBD2	TRBJ2-1	CASSPQDSGSSYNEQFF	TGTGCCAGTAGCCCCCAGGATAGCGGGAGCTCCTACAATGAGCAGTTCTTC
few	TRBV10-3	TRBD2	TRBJ2-3	CAIGSGRATDTQYF	TGTGCCATCGGTAGCGGGAGGGCCACAGATACGCAGTATTTT
.	TRBV12-3/TRBV12-4	TRBD2	TRBJ2-3	CASSTRGWGGSDTQYF	TGTGCCAGCAGTACCCGTGGGTGGGGGGGATCAGATACGCAGTATTTT
few	TRBV11-2	.	TRBJ1-4	CASSMPTGYNEKLFF	TGTGCCAGCAGCATGCCGACAGGATATAATGAAAAACTGTTTTTT
.	TRBV9	TRBD1	TRBJ2-2	CASSPRTGDTGELFF	TGTGCCAGCAGCCCAAGGACAGGGGATACCGGGGAGCTGTTTTTT
few	TRBV12-5	.	TRBJ2-1	CASGLSVPDRRNEQFF	TGTGCTAGTGGTTTGTCGGTTCCAGACAGGAGGAATGAGCAGTTCTTC
.	TRBV5-5	.	TRBJ2-5	CASSWGVSSREAQYF	TGTGCCAGCAGCTGGGGCGTATCGTCAAGAGAGGCCCAGTACTTC
few	TRBV10-3	.	TRBJ1-5	CAISDRDNQPQHF	TGTGCCATCAGTGACAGGGACAATCAGCCCCAGCATTTT
.	TRBV20-1	.	TRBJ1-1	CSATASSATEAFF	TGCAGTGCTACCGCCAGCTCCGCCACTGAAGCTTTCTTT
.	TRBV7-8	TRBD2	TRBJ2-7	CASRPGRAYEQYF	TGTGCCAGCCGCCCCGGGAGGGCCTACGAGCAGTACTTC